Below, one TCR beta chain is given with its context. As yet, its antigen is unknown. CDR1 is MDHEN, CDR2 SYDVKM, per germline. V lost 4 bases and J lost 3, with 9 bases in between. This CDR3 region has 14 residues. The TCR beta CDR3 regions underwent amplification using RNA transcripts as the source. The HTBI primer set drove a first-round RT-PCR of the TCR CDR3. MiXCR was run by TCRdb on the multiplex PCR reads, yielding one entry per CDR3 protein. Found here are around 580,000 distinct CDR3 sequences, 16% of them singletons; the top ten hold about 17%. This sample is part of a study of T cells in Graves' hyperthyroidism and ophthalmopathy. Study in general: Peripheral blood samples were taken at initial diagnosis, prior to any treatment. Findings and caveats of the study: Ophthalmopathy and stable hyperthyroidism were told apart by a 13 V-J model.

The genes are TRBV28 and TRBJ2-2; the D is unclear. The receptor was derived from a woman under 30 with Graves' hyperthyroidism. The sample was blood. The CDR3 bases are TGTGCCAGCAGTTGGGCTACCTACACCGGGGAGCTGTTTTTT. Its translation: CASSWATYTGELFF.